This T cell receptor beta chain was sequenced in a study of cytomegalovirus exposure and HLA in healthy donors. Whole-study context: Among the 370 or so donors who were genotyped, 81% fell in the genetic ancestry cluster that is associated with self-reported Caucasian donors. Study-level findings and limits: What a later analysis showed was that several of the most significant clusters appeared linked to common viral pathogens. It was reportedly the case that the classifier diagnosed cytomegalovirus status with high specificity and sensitivity.

This clone was seen more than once but under ten times. Antigen: not known. PCR employed 60 Vbeta and 13 Jbeta primers. Sequencing used immunoSEQ multiplex PCR; TCRdb keeps in-frame clones, though not all of them. The sample lists 160,000 or so clones, 65% to 80% seen once, with approximately 4.6% in the top ten. Healthy bone marrow donors formed the donor group. In germline, CDR1 is SGHRS, CDR2 YFSETQ. This CDR3 comprises 13 residues. The V end was cut by 0 bases, the J end by 6 bases, with 10 bases between. The sequencing sample was made of PBMCs. The origin of this receptor is a man aged 18 to 30 in good health and CMV-seropositive. V usage is TRBV5-1 and J usage is TRBJ2-7; perhaps TRBD1 as D (6 bases). The CDR3 coding sequence is TGCGCCAGCAGCTTGGACAGGGCCAGCGAGCAGTACGTC. It yields the protein CASSLDRASEQYV.